This TCR beta chain was recorded in a study of OX40 agonist ivuxolimab in advanced cancers. Background on the study: 30% to 40% of patients had received prior checkpoint inhibitor therapy. Study-level findings and limits: CD8+ T cells were the subset that, on average, had more expanded clones than CD4+.

TCRdb's table, derived via immunoSEQ multiplex PCR, lists solely in-frame clones and lacks some. The sample consists of approximately 80,000 clones, 75% to 95% of them appearing once. A remark on this clone: Its antigen remains unidentified.

Source: CD4+ or CD8+ T cells sorted from blood, taken in a trial of the OX40 agonist ivuxolimab. The sequence derives from an adult with an advanced solid tumor such as melanoma, head and neck, liver or kidney cancer.

The CDR3, as DNA: TGTGCCAGCTCACCAGGGGGAGTAATTGAGCAGTACTTC. Translated, it gives CASSPGGVIEQYF. The gene calls are TRBV18 and TRBJ2-7; TRBD1 or TRBD2 may be the D gene (5 bases each). The CDR3 is 13 residues long. The V end was cut by 2 bases, the J end by 7 bases, with 12 bases between. Per the germline V gene, CDR1 is KGHSH and CDR2 is LQKENI.